This T cell receptor beta chain was identified in a study of Graves' ophthalmopathy and Graves' hyperthyroidism. This clonotype was seen repeatedly, ten times or more. Germline V gene sequence: CDR1 SEHNR, CDR2 FQNEAQ (reference sequence). Trimming shortened V by 5 bases and J by 1 base, and 12 bases separated the two germline ends. The CDR3 totals 14 residues. RNA transcripts provided the template for amplifying TCR beta CDR3 regions. RT-PCR with HTBI primers came first, then second-round multiplex PCR. TCRdb re-derived calls from the multiplex PCR reads in MiXCR, one entry per CDR3 protein. The sample lists some 1.1 million distinct CDR3 sequences; less than 45% were seen once.

The chain recombines TRBV7-9 with TRBJ2-7, with D possibly matching TRBD1 (6 bases). The sequenced material came from peripheral blood or thyroid tissue (not recorded which). The sequence was obtained from an adult man with Graves' hyperthyroidism. CDR3 residues: CASSLGDISYEQYF. CDR3 sequence (DNA): TGTGCCAGCAGCCTAGGGGACATTTCCTACGAGCAGTACTTC.